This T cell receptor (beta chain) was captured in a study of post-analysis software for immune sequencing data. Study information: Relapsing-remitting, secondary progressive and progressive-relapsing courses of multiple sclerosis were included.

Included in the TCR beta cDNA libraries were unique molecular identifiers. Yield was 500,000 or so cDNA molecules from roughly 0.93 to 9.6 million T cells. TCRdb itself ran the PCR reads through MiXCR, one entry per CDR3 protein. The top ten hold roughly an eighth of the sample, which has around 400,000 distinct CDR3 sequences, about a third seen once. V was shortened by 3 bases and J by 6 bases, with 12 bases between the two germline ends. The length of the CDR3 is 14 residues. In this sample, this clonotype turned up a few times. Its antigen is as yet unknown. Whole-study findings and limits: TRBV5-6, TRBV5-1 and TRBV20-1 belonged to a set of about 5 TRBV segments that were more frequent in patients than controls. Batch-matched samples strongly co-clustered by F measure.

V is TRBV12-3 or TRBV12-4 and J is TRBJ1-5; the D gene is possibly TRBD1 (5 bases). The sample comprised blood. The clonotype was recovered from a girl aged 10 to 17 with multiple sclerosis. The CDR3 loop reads CASSFERRGQPQHF. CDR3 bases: TGTGCCAGCAGTTTCGAAAGGAGGGGTCAGCCCCAGCATTTT.